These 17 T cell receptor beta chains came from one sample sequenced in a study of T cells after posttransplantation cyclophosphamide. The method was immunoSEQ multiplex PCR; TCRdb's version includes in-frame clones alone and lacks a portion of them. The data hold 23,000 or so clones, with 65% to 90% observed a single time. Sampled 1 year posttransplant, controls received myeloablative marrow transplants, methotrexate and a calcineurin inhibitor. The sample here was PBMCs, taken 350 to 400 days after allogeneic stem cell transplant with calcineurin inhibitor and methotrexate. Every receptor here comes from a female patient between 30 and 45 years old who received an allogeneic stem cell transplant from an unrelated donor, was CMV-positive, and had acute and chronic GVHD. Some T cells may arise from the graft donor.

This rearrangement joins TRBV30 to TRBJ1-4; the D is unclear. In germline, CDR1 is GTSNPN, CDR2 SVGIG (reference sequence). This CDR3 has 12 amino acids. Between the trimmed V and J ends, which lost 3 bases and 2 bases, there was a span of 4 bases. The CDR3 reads CAWRRTNEKLFF. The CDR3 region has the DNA TGTGCCTGGAGACGGACTAATGAAAAACTGTTTTTT.

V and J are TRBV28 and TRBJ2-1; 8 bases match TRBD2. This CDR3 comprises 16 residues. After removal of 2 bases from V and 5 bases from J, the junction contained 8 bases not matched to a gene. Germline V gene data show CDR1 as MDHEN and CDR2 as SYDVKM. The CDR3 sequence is CASSLAASGSNNEQFF. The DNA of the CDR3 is TGTGCCAGCAGTTTAGCCGCTAGCGGGTCCAACAATGAGCAGTTCTTC. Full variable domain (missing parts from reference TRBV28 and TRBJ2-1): DVKVTQSSRYLVKRTGEKVFLECVQDMDHENMFWYRQDPGLGLRLIYFSYDVKMKEKGDIPEGYSVSREKKERFSLILESASTNQTSMYLCASSLAASGSNNEQFFGPGTRLTVL.

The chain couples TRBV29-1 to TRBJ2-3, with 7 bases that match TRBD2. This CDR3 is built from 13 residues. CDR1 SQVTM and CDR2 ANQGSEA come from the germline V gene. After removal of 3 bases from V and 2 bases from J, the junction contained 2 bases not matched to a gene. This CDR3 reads CSVEGGDTDTQYF. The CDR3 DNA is TGCAGCGTTGAGGGGGGGGACACAGATACGCAGTATTTT.

CDR3 region: CASRTGLGTEAFF. In DNA form, the CDR3 reads TGTGCCAGCAGGACAGGGTTGGGCACTGAAGCTTTCTTT. This rearrangement joins TRBV27 to TRBJ1-1; 7 nucleotides match TRBD1. V dropped 6 bases and J dropped 4; count of bases not matched to a gene: 5. The germline CDR1 and CDR2 sequences are MNHEY and SMNVEV (reference sequence). CDR3 length: 13 residues.

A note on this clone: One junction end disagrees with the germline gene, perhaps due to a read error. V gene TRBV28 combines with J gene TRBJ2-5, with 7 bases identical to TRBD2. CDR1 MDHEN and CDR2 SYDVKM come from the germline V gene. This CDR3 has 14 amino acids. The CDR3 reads CASSLSGGQGTQYF. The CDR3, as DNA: TGTGCCAGCAGTTTATCGGGAGGACAAGGGACCCAGTACTTC.

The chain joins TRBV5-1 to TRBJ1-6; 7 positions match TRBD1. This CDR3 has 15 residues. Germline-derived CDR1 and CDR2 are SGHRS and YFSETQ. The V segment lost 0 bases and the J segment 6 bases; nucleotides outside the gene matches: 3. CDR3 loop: CASSLEGARNSPLHF. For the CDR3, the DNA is TGCGCCAGCAGCTTGGAGGGGGCCCGTAATTCACCCCTCCACTTT.

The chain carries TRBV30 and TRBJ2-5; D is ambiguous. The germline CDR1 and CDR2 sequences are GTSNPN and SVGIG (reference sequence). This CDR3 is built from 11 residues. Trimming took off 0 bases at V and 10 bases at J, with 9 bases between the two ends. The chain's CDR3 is CAWSVLYDQYF. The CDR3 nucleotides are TGTGCCTGGAGTGTACTCTATGACCAGTACTTC.

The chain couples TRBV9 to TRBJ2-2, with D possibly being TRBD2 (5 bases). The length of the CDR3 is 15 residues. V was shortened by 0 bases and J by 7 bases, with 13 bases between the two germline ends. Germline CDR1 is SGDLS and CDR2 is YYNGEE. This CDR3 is CASSVASSFIGELFF. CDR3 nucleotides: TGTGCCAGCAGCGTAGCATCTAGCTTCATCGGGGAGCTGTTTTTT.

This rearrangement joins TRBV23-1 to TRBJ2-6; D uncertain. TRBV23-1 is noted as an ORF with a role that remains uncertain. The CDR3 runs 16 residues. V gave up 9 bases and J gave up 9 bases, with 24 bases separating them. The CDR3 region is CASSTAPRLSLNVLTF. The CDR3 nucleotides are TGCGCCAGTTCAACGGCCCCCAGGTTGTCCCTCAACGTCCTGACTTTC.

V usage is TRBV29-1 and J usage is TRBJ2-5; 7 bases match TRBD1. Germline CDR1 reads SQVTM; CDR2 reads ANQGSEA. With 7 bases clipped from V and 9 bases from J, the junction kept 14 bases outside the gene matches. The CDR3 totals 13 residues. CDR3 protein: CSAGPGTAGAQYF. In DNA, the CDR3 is TGCAGCGCTGGGCCCGGGACAGCTGGGGCCCAGTACTTC.

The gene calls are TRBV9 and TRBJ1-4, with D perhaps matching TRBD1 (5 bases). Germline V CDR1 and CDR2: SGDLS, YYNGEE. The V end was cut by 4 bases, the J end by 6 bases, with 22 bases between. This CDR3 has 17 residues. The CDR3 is CASSPPSWEGIDEKLFF. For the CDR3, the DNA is TGTGCCAGCAGCCCACCCTCTTGGGAGGGGATAGATGAAAAACTGTTTTTT.

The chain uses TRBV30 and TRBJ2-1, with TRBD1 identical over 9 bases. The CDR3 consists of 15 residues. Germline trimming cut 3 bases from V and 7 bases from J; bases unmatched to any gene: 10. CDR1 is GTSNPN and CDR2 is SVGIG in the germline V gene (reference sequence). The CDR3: CAWSPGQGRWNEQFF. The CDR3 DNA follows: TGTGCCTGGAGCCCGGGACAGGGTCGTTGGAATGAGCAGTTCTTC.

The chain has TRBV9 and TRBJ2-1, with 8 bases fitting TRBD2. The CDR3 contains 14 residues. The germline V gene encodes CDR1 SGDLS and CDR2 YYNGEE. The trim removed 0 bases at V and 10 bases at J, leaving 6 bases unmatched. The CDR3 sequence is CASSVATREGEQFF. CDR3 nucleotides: TGTGCCAGCAGCGTAGCTACCCGGGAGGGAGAGCAGTTCTTC.

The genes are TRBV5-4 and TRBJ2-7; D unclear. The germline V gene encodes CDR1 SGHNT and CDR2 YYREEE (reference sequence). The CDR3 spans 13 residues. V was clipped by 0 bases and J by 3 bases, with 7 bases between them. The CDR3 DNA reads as TGTGCCAGCAGCTTGGAGGAGCGCTACGAGCAGTACTTC. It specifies CASSLEERYEQYF.

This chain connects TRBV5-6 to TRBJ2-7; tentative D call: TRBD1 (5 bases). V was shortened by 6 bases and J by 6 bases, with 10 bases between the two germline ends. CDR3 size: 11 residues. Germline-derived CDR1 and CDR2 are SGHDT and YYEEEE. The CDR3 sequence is CASTREGEQYF. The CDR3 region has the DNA TGTGCCAGCACCAGGGAAGGCGAGCAGTACTTC.

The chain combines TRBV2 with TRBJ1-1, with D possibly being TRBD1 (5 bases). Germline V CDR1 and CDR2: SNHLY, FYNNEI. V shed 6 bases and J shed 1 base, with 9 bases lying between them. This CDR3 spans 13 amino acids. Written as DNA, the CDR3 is TGTGCCAGCAGACAGACAGAGAACACTGAAGCTTTCTTT. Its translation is CASRQTENTEAFF.

In nucleotides, the CDR3 is TGTGCCAGCTCCCCGCAGGGGGCAAGAGCTTTCTTT. Amino acids: CASSPQGARAFF. The chain uses TRBV27 and TRBJ1-1; 8 bases map to TRBD1. Germline lookup yields CDR1 MNHEY and CDR2 SMNVEV (reference sequence). The V gene end was trimmed by 8 bases and the J gene end by 10 bases; junction bases not matched to a gene: 9. The CDR3 length is 12 residues.